The 7 T cell receptor beta chains below come from one sample, sequenced in a study of T cell clusters in autoimmune cytopenias. TRB was amplified from roughly 0.25 ug of peripheral blood genomic DNA per sample. TRB rearrangements were amplified by touch-down multiplex PCR with mixed TRB-A/B primers. One entry per CDR3 protein, without DNA, is what TCRdb gives after re-calling the multiplex PCR reads. This sample's table reports fewer than 8,500 distinct CDR3 sequences. This same sample was also part of a study on T cell repertoires in aging, cancer and after chemotherapy.

Sequenced sample: peripheral blood. Receptors were obtained from a human donor in good health.

The chain combines TRBV4-1 with TRBJ2-1; checking the TCRdb D call of TRBD2 is not possible without DNA. Germline V gives CDR1 MGHRA, CDR2 YSYEKL. The CDR3 length is 18 residues. CDR3 residues: CASSQDKAGIGSYNEQFF.

This clonotype shows up as medium-sized by frequency. This chain connects TRBV5-5 to TRBJ2-5; TCRdb indicates TRBD1, and absent DNA this call remains unverified. The germline V gene has CDR1 SGHKS and CDR2 YYEKEE (reference sequence). There are 15 residues in the CDR3. The CDR3 loop reads CASSFLPTGDETQYF.

V usage is TRBV5-6 and J usage is TRBJ2-3; TCRdb lists TRBD2, though no DNA is available to test this call. The CDR3 loop spans 17 amino acids. Germline V lookup: CDR1 SGHDT, CDR2 YYEEEE. The CDR3 loop is CASSLFASGGGTDTQYF.

This chain connects TRBV6-4 to TRBJ2-3; checking the TCRdb D call of TRBD2 is not possible without DNA. The CDR3 spans 16 residues. CDR1 and CDR2 from the germline V gene are MRHNA and SNTAGT. This CDR3 reads CASMGLAGGHTDTQYF.

Measured by frequency, this clonotype is medium-sized. This chain joins TRBV20-1 and TRBJ2-7. The CDR3 loop spans 14 amino acids. CDR1 and CDR2 (germline): DFQATT, SNEGSKA (reference sequence). The CDR3 here is CSARDRGEYYEQYF.

The rearrangement links TRBV5-1 to TRBJ2-1; with no DNA, the TCRdb D assignment of TRBD2 cannot be verified. Per the germline V gene, CDR1 is SGHRS and CDR2 is YFSETQ. This CDR3 has 13 amino acids. The CDR3 here is CASSLGTSGEQFF.

The V gene is TRBV30, the J gene TRBJ1-6; lacking DNA, the TRBD1 call made by TCRdb goes unchecked. The CDR3 length is 15 residues. Germline values: CDR1 GTSNPN, CDR2 SVGIG (reference sequence). The CDR3 is CAWSVRTVINSPLHF. The full variable domain, completed using reference TRBV30 and TRBJ1-6, is SQTIHQWPATLVQPVGSPLSLECTVEGTSNPNLYWYRQAAGRGLQLLFYSVGIGQISSEVPQNLSASRPQDRQFILSSKKLLLSDSGFYLCAWSVRTVINSPLHFGNGTRLTVT.